This paragraph reports one TCR beta chain. Its antigen is currently unknown. This sample is drawn from a study of regulatory T cells in long-lasting Graves disease. Study results and limitations: No thyroid tissue was studied; the work used peripheral blood only.

For TCR beta, libraries came from iRepertoire HTBI primers and Arm-PCR of CDR3 regions. TCRdb reprocessed the multiplex PCR reads with MiXCR, giving one entry per CDR3 protein. The profile shows about 370,000 distinct CDR3 sequences, about a sixth of them singletons. The time point is: newly diagnosed GD, antithyroid drugs for less than 3 months. Researchers made the TCR library from RNA that was extracted from PBMCs. Germline trimming cut 2 bases from V and 5 bases from J; bases unmatched to any gene: 10. CDR3 length: 17 residues. Germline loops: CDR1 SGDLS, CDR2 YYNGEE. This specimen consisted of peripheral blood mononuclear cells (PBMCs), obtained at new diagnosis, from a patient treated with antithyroid drugs. This clonotype was obtained from a female donor with Graves disease. The chain has TRBV9 and TRBJ2-5; 12 bases line up with TRBD1. The DNA of the CDR3 is TGTGCCAGCAGCGTTTCCGGGACAGGGGGCCTCGCGGAGACCCAGTACTTC. This codes for CASSVSGTGGLAETQYF.